The 2 T cell receptor beta chains reported below all come from one sample, sequenced in a study of beta chain features in type 1 diabetes. What was sequenced were expressed TCRB transcripts, since all of the isolated RNA had been reverse transcribed. The protocol was immunoSEQ multiplex PCR, while the TCRdb copy is restricted to in-frame clones and leaves out a portion. The sample includes around 320,000 clones, 12% to 15% seen only once; the top ten take roughly 7%. Sequencing used central memory CD4+ T cells from blood. The source is a man aged 30 to 39 in good health.

In this sample, this clone turned up a few times. The chain joins TRBV27 to TRBJ1-2; D gene unclear. The CDR3 length is 14 residues. The V and J ends lost 2 bases and 4 bases respectively, with 11 bases between them. Germline V gene lookup returns CDR1 MNHEY and CDR2 SMNVEV (reference sequence). The CDR3 nucleotides read TGTGCCAGCAGTTTAGCGGTGTTGGGCTATGGCTACACCTTC. It encodes CASSLAVLGYGYTF.

CDR3 sequence: CASSLDGWDDNQPQHF. The CDR3 coding sequence is TGCGCCAGCAGCTTGGACGGTTGGGACGACAATCAGCCCCAGCATTTT. The chain combines TRBV5-1 with TRBJ1-5; D might be TRBD1 (5 bases). The germline CDR1 and CDR2 sequences are SGHRS and YFSETQ. Trimming cost V 0 bases and J 3 bases, with 13 bases left between them. CDR3 length: 16 residues.